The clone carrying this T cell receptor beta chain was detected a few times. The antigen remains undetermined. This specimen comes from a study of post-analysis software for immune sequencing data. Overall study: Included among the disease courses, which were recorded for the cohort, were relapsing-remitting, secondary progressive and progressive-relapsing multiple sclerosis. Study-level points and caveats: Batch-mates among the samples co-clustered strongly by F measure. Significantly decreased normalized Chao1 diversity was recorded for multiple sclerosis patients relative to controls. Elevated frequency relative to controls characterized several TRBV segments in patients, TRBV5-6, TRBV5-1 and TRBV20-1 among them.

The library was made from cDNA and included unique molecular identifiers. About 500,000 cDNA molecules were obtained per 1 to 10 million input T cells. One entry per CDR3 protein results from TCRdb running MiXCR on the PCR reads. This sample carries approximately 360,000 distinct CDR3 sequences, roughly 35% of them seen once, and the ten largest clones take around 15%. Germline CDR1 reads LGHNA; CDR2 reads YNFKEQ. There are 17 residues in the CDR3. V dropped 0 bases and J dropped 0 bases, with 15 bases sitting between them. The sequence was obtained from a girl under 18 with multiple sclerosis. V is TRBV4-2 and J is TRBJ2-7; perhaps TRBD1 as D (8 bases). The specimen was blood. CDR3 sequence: CASSQDQGGTGSYEQYF. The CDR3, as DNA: TGTGCCAGCAGCCAAGATCAGGGGGGGACAGGCTCCTACGAGCAGTACTTC.